Below are 31 T cell receptor beta chains sequenced from a single sample in a study of blood T cell repertoires in COVID-19. Here immunoSEQ multiplex PCR was the method, and the copy in TCRdb shows in-frame clones only, minus some. The data contain 170,000 or so clones, around 87% of them seen just once; the ten biggest clones take up approximately 0.62%. Input material: peripheral blood. Receptors were obtained from a man between 60 and 75 years old with COVID-19, enrolled during active disease.

This sequence joins TRBV2 and TRBJ2-6, with a possible D match to TRBD2 (6 bases). V lost 10 bases and J lost 0, with 13 bases in between. Germline V gene data show CDR1 as SNHLY and CDR2 as FYNNEI. The CDR3 totals 15 residues. The CDR3 region has the DNA TGTGCCACCGCGCGGGAAAACTCTGGGGCCAACGTCCTGACTTTC. This codes for CATARENSGANVLTF.

The rearrangement uses TRBV19 and TRBJ1-1; tentatively, D is TRBD1 (5 bases). CDR3 size: 13 residues. V was cut by 5 bases and J by 5 bases, with 12 bases left in between. Germline CDR1 is LNHDA and CDR2 is SQIVND (reference sequence). The CDR3 sequence is CASSGLRGTEAFF. The CDR3 region has the DNA TGTGCCAGTAGTGGCCTTAGGGGTACTGAAGCTTTCTTT.

The chain couples TRBV5-8 to TRBJ1-2; no firm D call. Germline CDR1 and CDR2: SGHTS and YDEGEE. With 4 bases removed from V and 2 bases from J, the gap between germline ends came to 15 bases. This CDR3 contains 15 residues. CDR3 bases: TGTGCCAGCAGCGTGGGTGGACTCTTCAACTATGGCTACACCTTC. Protein sequence: CASSVGGLFNYGYTF.

The chain recombines TRBV19 with TRBJ2-1; TRBD2 agrees at 9 bases. V was clipped by 1 base and J by 3 bases; unmatched bases: 7. The CDR3 runs 17 residues. Germline V gene lookup returns CDR1 LNHDA and CDR2 SQIVND (reference sequence). The CDR3, as DNA: TGTGCCAGTAGTATAGGTAGCGGGAGTACTGGCTACAATGAGCAGTTCTTC. It translates to CASSIGSGSTGYNEQFF.

This chain's CDR3 is CASSPESWQGAYGYTF. The CDR3 bases are TGTGCCAGCTCACCGGAATCTTGGCAGGGGGCCTATGGCTACACCTTC. This rearrangement joins TRBV18 to TRBJ1-2, with TRBD1 identical over 8 bases. The germline gives CDR1 KGHSH, CDR2 LQKENI. The CDR3 is 16 residues long. Trimming removed 3 bases from V and 4 bases from J; junction bases left unmatched: 10.

This clone is a singleton in its sample. V and J are TRBV7-2 and TRBJ1-2; TRBD1 agrees at 9 bases. The CDR3 runs 19 residues. Germline values: CDR1 SGHTA, CDR2 FQGNSA. V shed 2 bases and J 0 bases; nucleotides not matched to a gene: 13. The CDR3 nucleotides read TGTGCCAGCAGCTTAAGCTATCGCGGCGGGACAGGGTCTAACTATGGCTACACCTTC. As protein: CASSLSYRGGTGSNYGYTF.

The chain carries TRBV3-1 (or the pseudogene TRBV3-2) and TRBJ2-3, with TRBD1 matching 8 bases. Germline V gives CDR1 LGHDT, CDR2 YNNKEL (reference sequence). CDR3 size: 15 residues. J lost 6 bases, V lost 0 bases, and 5 bases had no gene match. The CDR3 spells CASSQEQGASDTQYF. The CDR3 bases are TGTGCCAGCAGCCAAGAGCAGGGGGCTTCCGATACGCAGTATTTT.

Comments on this clone: Germline and junction disagree at one end, which may indicate a read error. This chain joins TRBV27 and TRBJ1-4; D is ambiguous. The V gene's germline CDR1 is MNHEY and CDR2 SMNVEV (reference sequence). The CDR3 length is 15 residues. The CDR3 sequence is CASSFDGVSNQKLFF. Written as DNA, the CDR3 is TGTGCCAGCAGTTTCGACGGGGTCAGTAATCAAAAACTGTTTTTT. Full variable domain (outside the CDR3, taken from reference TRBV27 and TRBJ1-4): EAQVTQNPRYLITVTGKKLTVTCSQNMNHEYMSWYRQDPGLGLRQIYYSMNVEVTDKGDVPEGYKVSRKEKRNFPLILESPSPNQTSLYFCASSFDGVSNQKLFFGSGTQLSVL.

The V gene is TRBV5-5, the J gene TRBJ2-5, with 8 bases matching TRBD1. Per the germline V gene, CDR1 is SGHKS and CDR2 is YYEKEE (reference sequence). V lost 5 bases to trimming and J lost 5 bases; unmatched junction nucleotides: 11. The CDR3 loop spans 15 amino acids. CDR3 sequence: CASRNSDRAWETQYF. The CDR3 nucleotides are TGTGCCAGCAGAAATTCGGACAGGGCCTGGGAGACCCAGTACTTC.

The chain uses TRBV5-6 and TRBJ1-4; the D is unclear. This CDR3 is 14 amino acids long. The germline V gene has CDR1 SGHDT and CDR2 YYEEEE. V shed 4 bases and J shed 8 bases, with 15 bases lying between them. This chain's CDR3 is CASSREGSGEKLFF. Here the CDR3 DNA reads TGTGCCAGCAGCCGGGAGGGAAGTGGAGAAAAACTGTTTTTT. The complete variable domain, with remaining parts taken from reference TRBV5-6 and TRBJ1-4, reads DAGVTQSPTHLIKTRGQQVTLRCSPKSGHDTVSWYQQALGQGPQFIFQYYEEEERQRGNFPDRFSGHQFPNYSSELNVNALLLGDSALYLCASSREGSGEKLFFGSGTQLSVL.

The V gene is TRBV7-8, the J gene TRBJ2-2; TRBD1 is a possible D gene (5 bases). Germline values: CDR1 SGHVS, CDR2 FQNEAQ. V was cut by 9 bases and J by 1 base, with 9 bases left in between. CDR3 length equals 13 residues. CDR3 protein: CASKTGNTGELFF. CDR3 DNA: TGTGCCAGTAAAACAGGGAACACCGGGGAGCTGTTTTTT. Variable domain in full (rest from reference TRBV7-8 and TRBJ2-2): GAGVSQSPRYKVAKRGQDVALRCDPISGHVSLFWYQQALGQGPEFLTYFQNEAQLDKSGLPSDRFFAERPEGSVSTLKIQRTQQEDSAVYLCASKTGNTGELFFGEGSRLTVL.

CDR3 in DNA: TGTGCCTGGAGGGACAGGGGGAAGAGGGGCGAGCAGTACTTC. Protein: CAWRDRGKRGEQYF. The chain employs TRBV30 and TRBJ2-7; 10 bases map to TRBD1. The V gene end was trimmed by 3 bases and the J gene end by 6 bases; junction bases not matched to a gene: 8. This CDR3 has 14 residues. Germline CDR1 GTSNPN, CDR2 SVGIG (reference sequence). The whole variable domain, remainder taken from reference TRBV30 and TRBJ2-7, is SQTIHQWPATLVQPVGSPLSLECTVEGTSNPNLYWYRQAAGRGLQLLFYSVGIGQISSEVPQNLSASRPQDRQFILSSKKLLLSDSGFYLCAWRDRGKRGEQYFGPGTRLTVT.

V usage is TRBV6-2 or TRBV6-3 and J usage is TRBJ1-1; no firm D call. V was shortened by 5 bases and J by 1 base, with 14 bases between the two germline ends. The CDR3 loop spans 15 amino acids. The germline gives CDR1 MNHEY, CDR2 SVGEGT. This CDR3 is CASSDLMAGNTEAFF. The CDR3 nucleotides read TGTGCCAGCAGTGACCTTATGGCAGGGAACACTGAAGCTTTCTTT.

This clone was detected only a few times. The chain couples TRBV7-9 to TRBJ2-7, with 8 bases fitting TRBD1. Germline assignment: CDR1 SEHNR and CDR2 FQNEAQ (reference sequence). This CDR3 is built from 14 residues. The J segment lost 0 bases and the V segment lost 10 bases, leaving 8 bases of the junction unmatched. The CDR3 loop is CATIRQGSSYEQYF. DNA for the CDR3: TGTGCCACTATACGACAGGGGAGCTCCTACGAGCAGTACTTC.

Here the CDR3 DNA reads TGTGCCAGCAGCCTCTGGGGACAGGGGAACTATGGCTACACCTTC. Translating it yields CASSLWGQGNYGYTF. The chain carries TRBV7-8 and TRBJ1-2; 10 bases fit TRBD1. Germline CDR1 reads SGHVS; CDR2 reads FQNEAQ. CDR3 length: 15 residues. V was clipped by 5 bases and J by 2 bases; unmatched bases: 5. Combining the CDR3 with reference TRBV7-8 and TRBJ1-2 gives the whole variable domain GAGVSQSPRYKVAKRGQDVALRCDPISGHVSLFWYQQALGQGPEFLTYFQNEAQLDKSGLPSDRFFAERPEGSVSTLKIQRTQQEDSAVYLCASSLWGQGNYGYTFGSGTRLTVV.

The chain carries TRBV3-1 (or the pseudogene TRBV3-2) and TRBJ1-6; 8 positions agree with TRBD1. The ends lost 5 bases at V and 7 bases at J; junction bases unmatched: 4. This CDR3 has 14 amino acids. CDR1 and CDR2 (germline): LGHDT, YNNKEL (reference sequence). The CDR3 coding sequence is TGTGCCAGCAGCGCCCGGGACAGGAATTCACCCCTCCACTTT. Translation gives CASSARDRNSPLHF.

DNA for the CDR3: TGTGCCAGCAGCTTGGGAACTCTAGCGGGGGGCCTTGTTTACAATGAGCAGTTCTTC. Its protein is CASSLGTLAGGLVYNEQFF. The V call is TRBV5-8, the J call TRBJ2-1; 11 nucleotides line up with TRBD2. V trimming: 0 bases; J trimming: 4 bases; junction bases outside the gene matches: 12. The CDR3 covers 19 residues. Germline assignment: CDR1 SGHTS and CDR2 YDEGEE.

The table lists this clone with a few counts. This chain links TRBV19 with TRBJ2-3; the match to TRBD2 covers 11 bases. This CDR3 has 16 residues. With V trimmed by 3 bases and J by 4 bases, 6 bases remained unmatched. Germline-derived CDR1 and CDR2 are LNHDA and SQIVND (reference sequence). This CDR3 is CASSMPSGRSADTQYF. CDR3 DNA: TGTGCCAGTAGTATGCCTAGCGGGAGGTCAGCAGATACGCAGTATTTT. Full variable domain (missing parts from reference TRBV19 and TRBJ2-3): DGGITQSPKYLFRKEGQNVTLSCEQNLNHDAMYWYRQDPGQGLRLIYYSQIVNDFQKGDIAEGYSVSREKKESFPLTVTSAQKNPTAFYLCASSMPSGRSADTQYFGPGTRLTVL.

The gene calls are TRBV5-6 and TRBJ2-7; D is unresolved. The CDR3 is 14 amino acids. In germline, CDR1 is SGHDT, CDR2 YYEEEE. V was clipped by 0 bases and J by 3 bases, with 10 bases between them. CDR3 sequence reads: CASSLGQSNYEQYF. CDR3 sequence (DNA): TGTGCCAGCAGCTTGGGGCAGTCGAACTACGAGCAGTACTTC.

The rearrangement uses TRBV5-5 and TRBJ1-2; no firm D call. Germline CDR1 reads SGHKS; CDR2 reads YYEKEE (reference sequence). This CDR3 has 14 amino acids. V gave up 2 bases and J gave up 5 bases, with 13 bases separating them. The CDR3 here is CASSFLDGDYGYTF. The CDR3 nucleotides read TGTGCCAGCAGCTTTCTTGACGGAGATTATGGCTACACCTTC. The whole variable domain, remainder taken from reference TRBV5-5 and TRBJ1-2, is DAGVTQSPTHLIKTRGQQVTLRCSPISGHKSVSWYQQVLGQGPQFIFQYYEKEERGRGNFPDRFSARQFPNYSSELNVNALLLGDSALYLCASSFLDGDYGYTFGSGTRLTVV.

The chain combines TRBV6-1 with TRBJ2-1, with D unresolved. CDR3 length: 15 amino acids. V was clipped by 1 base and J by 7 bases, with 14 bases between them. Germline loops: CDR1 MNHNS, CDR2 SASEGT. The chain's CDR3 is CASSEVASGRNEQFF. In nucleotides, the CDR3 is TGTGCCAGCAGTGAAGTGGCGTCTGGGCGTAATGAGCAGTTCTTC.

V usage is TRBV5-4 and J usage is TRBJ1-3, with a tentative D call TRBD1 (5 bases). The CDR3 is 17 amino acids. The germline CDR1 and CDR2 sequences are SGHNT and YYREEE (reference sequence). V lost 0 bases and J lost 2, with 15 bases in between. DNA for the CDR3: TGTGCCAGCAGCTTGGAATTCGGGGGTCTGACTGGAAACACCATATATTTT. This codes for CASSLEFGGLTGNTIYF.

This chain uses TRBV6-2 or TRBV6-3 with TRBJ2-7; D is undetermined. Per germline, CDR1 MNHEY and CDR2 SVGEGT. The length of the CDR3 is 12 residues. The germline V and J ends were trimmed by 5 bases and 7 bases, with 12 bases remaining between them. This chain's CDR3 is CASSRFTGEQYF. CDR3 nucleotide sequence: TGTGCCAGCAGTAGATTTACGGGTGAGCAGTACTTC.

The CDR3 DNA sequence: TGTGCCAGCAGTATCTCTAGACAGGGTTCAGATACGCAGTATTTT. Encoded protein: CASSISRQGSDTQYF. The rearrangement uses TRBV25-1 and TRBJ2-3; 7 bases match TRBD1. Per the germline V gene, CDR1 is MGHDK and CDR2 is SYGVNS. Germline trimming cut 5 bases from V and 4 bases from J; bases unmatched to any gene: 9. The CDR3 has 15 residues.

The rearrangement links TRBV6-2 or TRBV6-3 to TRBJ1-3; D possibly corresponds to TRBD1 (6 bases). Germline CDR1 and CDR2: MNHEY and SVGEGT. Trimming left V 6 bases short and J 0 bases short, with 9 bases between. The CDR3 runs to 14 residues. In nucleotides, the CDR3 is TGTGCCAGCAGCCAGGGGTTCTCTGGAAACACCATATATTTT. It translates to CASSQGFSGNTIYF.

The chain recombines TRBV5-1 with TRBJ2-5; 12 positions agree with TRBD2. Germline trimming cut 5 bases from V and 4 bases from J; bases unmatched to any gene: 6. The CDR3 consists of 15 residues. Germline assignment: CDR1 SGHRS and CDR2 YFSETQ. The chain's CDR3 is CASRRLAGVGETQYF. For the CDR3, the DNA is TGCGCCAGCAGACGACTAGCGGGAGTTGGAGAGACCCAGTACTTC.

The chain employs TRBV30 and TRBJ1-1, with D possibly TRBD1 on 5 matching bases. V lost 5 bases, J lost 4 bases, and 20 bases lay in between. Germline assignment: CDR1 GTSNPN and CDR2 SVGIG (reference sequence). The CDR3 has 15 amino acids. CDR3 sequence reads: CAWVRDSWRGTEAFF. For the CDR3, the DNA is TGTGCCTGGGTCCGGGACTCCTGGAGGGGCACTGAAGCTTTCTTT.

The genes are TRBV29-1 and TRBJ1-1; D gene uncertain. The V gene's germline CDR1 is SQVTM and CDR2 ANQGSEA. The CDR3 is 13 amino acids. The CDR3 is CLAAGGVNTEAFF. The CDR3 DNA sequence: TGCCTGGCGGCAGGAGGAGTGAACACTGAAGCTTTCTTT.

The chain joins TRBV6-5 to TRBJ1-6; 7 nucleotides agree with TRBD1. Germline CDR1 and CDR2: MNHEY and SVGAGI. The CDR3 covers 15 residues. Losses at the gene ends were 2 bases for V and 8 bases for J; bases not matched to a gene: 6. The CDR3 loop reads CASSYRQGVDSPLHF. CDR3 DNA: TGTGCCAGCAGTTACCGACAGGGAGTGGATTCACCCCTCCACTTT.

The chain carries TRBV18 and TRBJ1-1; D gene ambiguous. CDR1 is KGHSH, CDR2 LQKENI, per germline. The CDR3 contains 14 residues. V lost 5 bases, J lost 4 bases, and 14 bases lay in between. Here the CDR3 reads CASSLLSPGTEAFF. The DNA of the CDR3 is TGTGCCAGCTCATTATTAAGTCCCGGCACTGAAGCTTTCTTT.

The chain uses TRBV9 and TRBJ1-1, with D maybe TRBD1 (6 bases). Germline lookup yields CDR1 SGDLS and CDR2 YYNGEE. The CDR3 is made up of 16 amino acids. V was shortened by 3 bases and J by 0 bases, with 15 bases between the two germline ends. The CDR3 DNA reads as TGTGCCAGCAGCGGCCGTGGCAGGGGCTTGAACACTGAAGCTTTCTTT. Translated, it gives CASSGRGRGLNTEAFF.